This TCR beta chain originates from a study of OX40 agonist ivuxolimab in advanced cancers. Overall study context: It was permissible to have had prior anti-PD-1, anti-PD-L1 or anti-CTLA-4 therapy, and about 40% had some. Study conclusions and caveats: Among some nonresponders, normalized T-cell clonal expansion was also low.

On this clone itself: The antigen remains unidentified.

The CDR3 runs 15 residues. V gave up 0 bases and J gave up 6 bases, with 15 bases separating them. Germline V CDR1 and CDR2: LGHNA, YSLEER. Sequencing used immunoSEQ multiplex PCR; TCRdb keeps in-frame clones, though not all of them. The sample includes 25,000 to 35,000 clones, 70% to 90% seen only once; the top ten take roughly 29%. Exclusion of a patient followed from autoimmune disease history or systemic immunosuppression. Samples were taken at baseline and on day 1 of cycles 4 and 7. This chain joins TRBV4-3 and TRBJ2-7, with D possibly being TRBD1 (5 bases). This receptor was taken from an adult with an advanced solid tumor such as melanoma, head and neck, liver or kidney cancer. The sample here was CD4+ or CD8+ T cells sorted from blood, taken in a trial of the OX40 agonist ivuxolimab. The CDR3 protein is CASSQDRGRRVEQYF. The CDR3 nucleotides are TGCGCCAGCAGCCAAGATAGGGGTAGACGCGTCGAGCAGTACTTC.